A single sample is the source of the 29 T cell receptor beta chains below, sequenced in a study of blood T cell repertoires in COVID-19. Assay: immunoSEQ multiplex PCR; the TCRdb copy retains only in-frame clones and omits some. The data contain over 85,000 clones, 80% to 90% of them singletons. The sample taken for sequencing was peripheral blood. The source of these receptors is a man aged 35 to 55 with active or convalescent COVID-19.

The rearrangement uses TRBV7-3 and TRBJ2-6; the match to TRBD1 covers 8 bases. Germline-derived CDR1 and CDR2 are SGHTA and FQGTGA. The CDR3 sequence is 16 residues long. Losses at the gene ends were 5 bases for V and 0 bases for J; bases not matched to a gene: 3. The CDR3 DNA reads TGTGCCAGCAGCCCCGGGACAGGCTCTGGGGCCAACGTCCTGACTTTC. This translates into CASSPGTGSGANVLTF.

The rearrangement joins TRBV10-2 to TRBJ1-6; a weak D match, TRBD1 (5 bases). Germline CDR1 WSHSY, CDR2 SAAADI. This CDR3 spans 16 amino acids. V dropped 6 bases and J dropped 0 bases, with 12 bases sitting between them. The CDR3 here is CASRPDSSSYNSPLHF. The CDR3, as DNA: TGCGCCAGCAGACCTGACAGCAGCTCCTATAATTCACCCCTCCACTTT.

The rearrangement joins TRBV3-1 (or the pseudogene TRBV3-2) to TRBJ2-2; possibly TRBD2 for D (6 bases). This CDR3 is built from 15 residues. Germline CDR1 reads LGHDT; CDR2 reads YNNKEL (reference sequence). Deletions cut 1 base from V and 4 bases from J, with 10 bases between. The CDR3 here is CASSQGTTPTGELFF. CDR3 sequence (DNA): TGTGCCAGCAGCCAAGGGACTACCCCCACCGGGGAGCTGTTTTTT.

The chain is built from TRBV7-9 and TRBJ1-1, with 7 bases matching TRBD1. V shed 5 bases and J 0 bases; nucleotides not matched to a gene: 9. Germline loops: CDR1 SEHNR, CDR2 FQNEAQ (reference sequence). The CDR3 contains 16 residues. This CDR3 reads CASSPSPGQMNTEAFF. The DNA of the CDR3 is TGTGCCAGCAGCCCTAGTCCGGGACAGATGAACACTGAAGCTTTCTTT.

This clone was counted a few times. This rearrangement joins TRBV11-2 to TRBJ2-1; D may be TRBD2 (6 bases). The CDR3 is 15 residues long. Trimming took off 3 bases at V and 0 bases at J, with 9 bases between the two ends. Per the germline V gene, CDR1 is SGHAT and CDR2 is FQNNGV. The CDR3 protein is CASSFGGSSYNEQFF. CDR3 nucleotide sequence: TGTGCCAGCAGCTTCGGGGGAAGCTCCTACAATGAGCAGTTCTTC.

Only one count was recorded for this clone. This sequence joins TRBV7-9 and TRBJ1-4, with D possibly being TRBD1 (6 bases). V lost 1 base, J lost 8 bases, and 14 bases lay in between. Germline CDR1 SEHNR, CDR2 FQNEAQ (reference sequence). The CDR3 extends over 15 amino acids. The CDR3 sequence: CASSLVQGRGEKLFF. The CDR3 DNA sequence: TGTGCCAGCAGCTTAGTTCAGGGGAGAGGAGAAAAACTGTTTTTT.

The rearrangement joins TRBV4-2 to TRBJ2-3; 9 bases map to TRBD2. The CDR3 length is 16 residues. V lost 0 bases, J lost 1 base, and 2 bases stayed unmatched. CDR1 is LGHNA and CDR2 is YNFKEQ in the germline V gene. The CDR3 spells CASSQEPSGGTDTQYF. The CDR3 coding sequence is TGTGCCAGCAGCCAAGAACCTAGCGGGGGCACAGATACGCAGTATTTT.

The chain carries TRBV6-6 and TRBJ2-2; possible D gene TRBD2, 6 bases. Germline V lookup: CDR1 MNHNY, CDR2 SVGAGI (reference sequence). The CDR3 runs to 14 residues. Trimming pared 6 bases from V and 3 bases from J, leaving 11 bases between. The CDR3 is CASSPGDYTGELFF. The DNA of the CDR3 is TGTGCCAGCAGCCCCGGGGACTACACCGGGGAGCTGTTTTTT.

This chain connects TRBV5-1 to TRBJ2-2, with D perhaps TRBD2 (5 bases). This CDR3 region has 14 residues. Per the germline V gene, CDR1 is SGHRS and CDR2 is YFSETQ. Trimming removed 3 bases from V and 1 base from J, with 7 bases in between. CDR3 region: CASSYRENTGELFF. In nucleotides, the CDR3 is TGCGCCAGCAGCTATCGGGAGAACACCGGGGAGCTGTTTTTT.

CDR3 DNA: TGTGCCATCAGTACGACCGACAGCGAGCAGTTCTTC. It codes for CAISTTDSEQFF. The rearrangement joins TRBV10-3 to TRBJ2-1, with D perhaps TRBD1 (5 bases). CDR3 length: 12 residues. The germline CDR1 and CDR2 sequences are ENHRY and SYGVKD. V lost 5 bases and J 10 bases, leaving 12 bases between the germline ends.

V usage is TRBV25-1 and J usage is TRBJ1-4; TRBD1 agrees at 10 bases. J lost 8 bases, V lost 6 bases, and 6 bases had no gene match. Germline assignment: CDR1 MGHDK and CDR2 SYGVNS. The CDR3 consists of 14 residues. The CDR3 spells CASRGQGRGEKLFF. DNA of the CDR3: TGTGCCAGCAGGGGACAGGGGAGAGGGGAAAAACTGTTTTTT.

The rearrangement joins TRBV9 to TRBJ1-2; 8 positions agree with TRBD1. Trimming removed 3 bases from V and 6 bases from J; junction bases left unmatched: 7. The CDR3 totals 14 residues. Germline V gene data show CDR1 as SGDLS and CDR2 as YYNGEE. As DNA, the CDR3 is TGTGCCAGCAGCGGGACAGGGTCGGGAGATGGCTACACCTTC. Translation gives CASSGTGSGDGYTF.

CDR3 protein: CASSIHPDRNTGELFF. The CDR3 DNA sequence: TGTGCCAGTAGTATCCATCCGGACAGGAACACCGGGGAGCTGTTTTTT. This chain links TRBV19 with TRBJ2-2, with D tentatively TRBD1 (6 bases). V shed 3 bases and J shed 1 base, with 12 bases lying between them. This CDR3 comprises 16 residues. Germline CDR1 reads LNHDA; CDR2 reads SQIVND (reference sequence).

Of note for this clone: Its ends do not fully match the called genes, so a read error is possible. The J gene is TRBJ2-1, the V gene TRBV15; D is perhaps TRBD2 (5 bases). Per germline, CDR1 LNHNV and CDR2 YYDKDF (reference sequence). The CDR3 has 13 amino acids. The CDR3 spells CATNRRGNNEQFF. As DNA, the CDR3 is TGTGCCACCAACAGACGAGGGAACAATGAGCAGTTCTTC.

V is TRBV3-1 (or the pseudogene TRBV3-2) and J is TRBJ2-1; D is unresolved. The V gene lost 0 bases and the J gene lost 0 bases, with 3 bases spanning the gap. The CDR3 contains 14 residues. Germline V CDR1 and CDR2: LGHDT, YNNKEL (reference sequence). CDR3 residues: CASSQDSSYNEQFF. CDR3 in DNA: TGTGCCAGCAGCCAAGATAGCTCCTACAATGAGCAGTTCTTC.

This clone has only one observation. The chain has TRBV7-2 and TRBJ2-5; D unclear. The CDR3 spans 14 residues. The germline V gene encodes CDR1 SGHTA and CDR2 FQGNSA. Trimming removed 1 base at V and 3 bases at J, with 9 bases between. This chain's CDR3 is CASSLGHSKETQYF. CDR3 nucleotide sequence: TGTGCCAGCAGCTTAGGTCACAGCAAAGAGACCCAGTACTTC. Looking up the rest from reference TRBV7-2 and TRBJ2-5 gives the full variable domain: GAGVSQSPSNKVTEKGKDVELRCDPISGHTALYWYRQSLGQGLEFLIYFQGNSAPDKSGLPSDRFSAERTGGSVSTLTIQRTQQEDSAVYLCASSLGHSKETQYFGPGTRLLVL.

The CDR3 here is CASSYLTSRETQYF. DNA of the CDR3: TGTGCCAGCAGTTACCTGACTAGCCGAGAGACCCAGTACTTC. The chain couples TRBV6-2 or TRBV6-3 to TRBJ2-5, with 7 bases fitting TRBD2. V was pared by 2 bases and J by 4 bases, with 4 bases of the junction left unmatched. CDR3 size: 14 residues. Germline V CDR1 and CDR2: MNHEY, SVGEGT.

The chain is built from TRBV5-1 and TRBJ2-3; tentatively, D is TRBD1 (5 bases). Trimming removed 2 bases from V and 4 bases from J, with 14 bases in between. CDR3 length: 15 amino acids. From germline, CDR1 is SGHRS and CDR2 YFSETQ. The DNA of the CDR3 is TGCGCCAGCAGCTTTCAGACAGACCCCGCAGATACGCAGTATTTT. It encodes CASSFQTDPADTQYF.

The chain employs TRBV9 and TRBJ2-3, with unresolved D. The CDR3 spans 16 residues. Germline CDR1 is SGDLS and CDR2 is YYNGEE. Trimming took 0 bases from V and 4 from J, leaving 15 bases between them. The CDR3 bases are TGTGCCAGCAGCGTAGACCCTTCGACTGCGCCAGATACGCAGTATTTT. Translation gives CASSVDPSTAPDTQYF.

The gene calls are TRBV7-9 and TRBJ1-1; D remains unclear. CDR1 and CDR2 from the germline V gene are SEHNR and FQNEAQ (reference sequence). Trimming stripped 4 bases from V and 6 bases from J, with 15 bases between. This CDR3 spans 14 amino acids. The CDR3 is CASSSTVGAPEAFF. The CDR3 coding sequence is TGTGCCAGCAGCTCTACGGTCGGTGCGCCTGAAGCTTTCTTT.

This clone came up a few times. V usage is TRBV25-1 and J usage is TRBJ1-6, with D possibly TRBD1 on 5 matching bases. Germline V gene sequence: CDR1 MGHDK, CDR2 SYGVNS. Trimming removed 1 base from V and 7 bases from J, with 14 bases in between. The CDR3 runs 16 residues. The CDR3 DNA reads as TGTGCCAGCAGTGAATCCCAGGGTATGAGAAATTCACCCCTCCACTTT. It yields the protein CASSESQGMRNSPLHF.

The V and J genes are TRBV27 and TRBJ1-2, with TRBD1 matching 7 bases. Germline V gene lookup returns CDR1 MNHEY and CDR2 SMNVEV (reference sequence). The trim removed 0 bases at V and 4 bases at J, leaving 11 bases unmatched. The CDR3 runs 17 residues. This chain's CDR3 is CASSLSQGGLTSYGYTF. The CDR3 region has the DNA TGTGCCAGCAGTTTATCCCAGGGGGGATTAACATCCTATGGCTACACCTTC.

The rearrangement uses TRBV10-2 and TRBJ2-1; 12 nucleotides line up with TRBD2. After removal of 5 bases from V and 9 bases from J, the junction contained 11 bases not matched to a gene. CDR3 length: 16 amino acids. CDR1 is WSHSY, CDR2 SAAADI, per germline. Written as DNA, the CDR3 is TGCGCCAGCAGTCCTAATCTAGCGGGGGGGCGGAGTGAGCAGTTCTTC. This sequence encodes CASSPNLAGGRSEQFF.

This CDR3 reads CASSQYGNTEAFF. The CDR3 bases are TGTGCCAGCAGCCAATACGGTAACACTGAAGCTTTCTTT. The chain combines TRBV14 with TRBJ1-1; D not certain. The CDR3 spans 13 residues. Germline V gene data show CDR1 as SGHDN and CDR2 as FVKESK. The V and J ends lost 2 bases and 2 bases respectively, with 6 bases between them.

The V gene is TRBV4-1, the J gene TRBJ1-1; TRBD1 might be the D (6 bases). The germline V gene has CDR1 MGHRA and CDR2 YSYEKL. The CDR3 contains 15 residues. The V end was cut by 2 bases, the J end by 0 bases, with 10 bases between. In nucleotides, the CDR3 is TGCGCCAGCAGCCAAAACGACAGGATGAACACTGAAGCTTTCTTT. Translating gives CASSQNDRMNTEAFF.

The chain uses TRBV5-1 and TRBJ1-2; the match to TRBD1 covers 7 bases. Germline loops: CDR1 SGHRS, CDR2 YFSETQ. The junction had 3 bases not matched to a gene; V was cut back by 0 bases and J by 7 bases. The CDR3 runs to 13 residues. The DNA of the CDR3 is TGCGCCAGCAGCTTGGAGGGGGCCTCTGGCTACACCTTC. It encodes CASSLEGASGYTF.

The rearrangement uses TRBV2 and TRBJ2-6, with TRBD1 identical over 8 bases. V lost 7 bases, J lost 9 bases, and 11 bases stayed unmatched. Germline CDR1 reads SNHLY; CDR2 reads FYNNEI. This CDR3 has 15 amino acids. DNA for the CDR3: TGTGCCAGCACCGCCAGGGGGCTGGGAGGCAACGTCCTGACTTTC. It codes for CASTARGLGGNVLTF.

V usage is TRBV5-6 and J usage is TRBJ1-5, with D possibly matching TRBD1 (5 bases). This CDR3 comprises 15 residues. Trimming pared 4 bases from V and 5 bases from J, leaving 16 bases between. The germline CDR1 and CDR2 sequences are SGHDT and YYEEEE. The CDR3 coding sequence is TGTGCCAGCAGCCCCTTCAGCAGGGATGATCAGCCCCAGCATTTT. Translation: CASSPFSRDDQPQHF.

The chain joins TRBV6-2 or TRBV6-3 to TRBJ1-2, with TRBD1 as a possible D gene (6 bases). V was trimmed by 2 bases and J by 9 bases, leaving 10 bases between them. This CDR3 has 12 amino acids. The germline gives CDR1 MNHEY, CDR2 SVGEGT. Here the CDR3 reads CASSYEGVSYTF. As DNA, the CDR3 is TGTGCCAGCAGTTACGAGGGGGTAAGCTACACCTTC.